This TCR beta chain was profiled in a study of T-cell memory formation after mild COVID-19. Whole-study context: Each donor largely had its own TCR clusters.

V lost 2 bases and J lost 1; bases outside the gene matches: 13. Looked up from germline, CDR1 is MNHNS and CDR2 is SASEGT. This CDR3 has 18 amino acids. Study conclusions and caveats: Pre-infection memory harbored some responding clones, suggesting cross-reactive memory joined. Among contracting clones, CD4+ were mainly CM/EM and CD8+ enriched in EMRA.

As concerns this clonotype: Its antigen is not known.

TCRdb ran MiXCR on the 5' RACE reads and lists one entry per CDR3 protein. The data show about 430,000 distinct CDR3 sequences, over 15% seen once. The chain links TRBV6-1 to TRBJ1-2; 7 nucleotides line up with TRBD1. The receptor was derived from a young man who had mild COVID-19 (a few samples of this study predate the infection). Cell type and time point are not known. Sequenced input: PBMCs or a T cell subset sorted from them (not recorded which). The CDR3 DNA reads TGTGCCAGCAGTGAATTCTTAGGGGGCGCTTTCCTTAACTATGGCTACACCTTC. This encodes CASSEFLGGAFLNYGYTF.